This T cell receptor beta chain emerged from a study of beta chain features in type 1 diabetes (dated by TCRdb to about 2018). For context, the study as a whole: Mean age, gender distribution, total cell number and subset yield were not different between patients and healthy donors. A total of about 100,000,000 sorted cells were examined across all samples, and RNA yield correlated strongly with the number of cells per subset. In the study, recently diagnosed type 1 diabetes patients and matched healthy donors were compared on the TCRB repertoires of their sorted circulating CD4+ T cell subsets. Whereas all 30 or so donors provided naive and central memory subsets, regulatory and stem cell-like memory subsets were isolated from just 8 patients and roughly 8 healthy donors. Here is what the overall study found, with its caveats: The naive, central memory and regulatory TCRB repertoires appeared to resemble one another more closely among patients than among healthy donors. Because small numbers of individuals were included in the HLA sub-analyses, any influence of HLA type on TCRB rearrangement was left unresolved. Sequencing cDNA rather than genomic DNA could over-represent highly expressing activated cells, although activation and CD3 levels did not differ between groups. Shorter templates might have been favored by PCR, but patient and control samples were amplified and corrected together, so both groups would have been affected equally by any skew. At VDJ recombination sites, patients with type 1 diabetes made fewer insertions and deleted more nucleotides, a pattern implying thymic rearrangement abnormalities. A moderate but significant shortening of TCRB CDR3 length was observed in type 1 diabetes patients in all four CD4+ subsets.

V is pared back by 0 bases and J by 5 bases, with 4 bases lying between the germline termini. From a lookup of the germline V gene, CDR1 and CDR2 are SGDLS and YYNGEE. From its cysteine to its phenylalanine, the CDR3 spans 12 amino acids. Only the CDR3 portion is preserved as DNA: 36 bases, with reading frame beginning at the first base. Each donor gave one peripheral blood draw, averaging roughly 120 mL, which was collected into heparinised tubes. A BD FACSAria II was used to sort naive, central memory, regulatory and stem cell-like memory CD4+ T cells with a panel that included CD45RO, CCR7, CD25, CD127, CD95 and CD27. Purity was above 95% for every sorted population. PBMCs were isolated right away by Lymphoprep density gradient centrifugation and were stained directly, without culture. So that batch effects would be minimized, each experiment stained and sorted samples in pairs, pairing one healthy donor with one patient.

This clone was seen only a few times. Its antigen is still unknown. No base-level quality is on record; no much larger clone is a single base apart. The entire isolated RNA was reverse transcribed using the High Capacity cDNA Reverse Transcription Kit, and thus expressed TCRB transcripts were sequenced. Naive, central memory and regulatory T cell samples underwent deep immunoSEQ sequencing, averaging roughly 3.5 million total reads per sample. After sorted cells were lysed in RLT buffer, RNA was extracted with DNase-treated RNeasy Micro or Mini kits, with the choice depending on cell number. Each cell subset was processed on its own to prevent cross-contamination, while patient and healthy donor samples were processed together. TCRB sequences were amplified from cDNA with the immunoSEQ multiplex PCR, producing 87-bp fragments spanning the CDR3 region. Sequencing of the amplicons was performed on the Illumina HiSeq platform. The study's processing was this. Synthetic template baselines were used to correct PCR bias computationally, reads within Hamming distance 2 were collapsed together, and singletons that could not be merged were discarded. Reads were aligned against IMGT to assign V, D and J genes, CDR3 length and insertions or deletions at six rearrangement sites. Within each subset, clonotype counts were normalized to sorted cell number, after which true diversity and Gini coefficients were computed with the tcR R package. Repertoire sharing was quantified using the overlap coefficient calculated on TCRB nucleotide sequences. Out-of-frame TCRB sequences from naive cells were analyzed to stand in for the pre-selection repertoire. The immuneACCESS repertoire file appears here via TCRdb, limited to in-frame rearrangements. These files lack a portion of the clones; in checked studies, under half of the deficit traces to unresolved V genes, and the cause of the others is not known. From that table come the V and J calls and clone size; the DNA was used to work out D and trimming. Across this sample there are just over 450,000 clones, with about 29% seen only once. 0.05% to 0.07% of the sample rests with the top ten.

The source of this sequence is a man aged 18 to 30 in good health. Sequencing was performed on naive CD4+ T cells from blood. The cell subset or site label for this specimen denotes: true naive CD4+ T cells. In this chain, TRBV9 is recombined with TRBJ2-3; no D gene is confidently identified. The CDR3: CASSVDGDTQYF. In nucleotides, the sequence is TGTGCCAGCAGCGTAGATGGAGATACGCAGTATTTT. The CDR3 plus the reference TRBV9 and TRBJ2-3 genes for the other parts give the full variable domain: DSGVTQTPKHLITATGQRVTLRCSPRSGDLSVYWYQQSLDQGLQFLIQYYNGEERAKGNILERFSAQQFPDLHSELNLSSLELGDSALYFCASSVDGDTQYFGPGTRLTVL.